This entry is about one TCR beta chain. What it binds is unknown. This sample was included in a study of T cells in localized non-small cell lung cancer. Study results and limitations: Greater T cell density in blood accompanied longer overall survival. Because only a single region of the tumor was sequenced, heterogeneity remains possible.

Sequenced by immunoSEQ multiplex PCR; TCRdb stores in-frame clones only, minus some. The sample records 6,000 or so clones, approximately 88% being singletons. Trimming shortened V by 5 bases and J by 1 base, and 15 bases separated the two germline ends. Germline CDR1 reads MGHRA; CDR2 reads YSYEKL. The CDR3 is 17 amino acids. Sequenced here: peripheral blood, sampled before any cancer treatment. The V gene is TRBV4-1, the J gene TRBJ2-6; the D is unclear. This clonotype originated in a male donor aged 60 or over with stage I lung adenocarcinoma. The CDR3 reads CASSGGLGRSGANVLTF. The CDR3 bases are TGCGCCAGCAGCGGTGGCCTAGGAAGATCTGGGGCCAACGTCCTGACTTTC.